One sample yielded the 15 T cell receptor beta chains listed below, sequenced in a study of blood T cell repertoires in COVID-19. The protocol was immunoSEQ multiplex PCR, while the TCRdb copy is restricted to in-frame clones and leaves out a portion. The table includes about 100,000 clones, more than 75% detected once. Sequenced input: peripheral blood. Receptors originate from a human donor in a cohort sampled during active COVID-19.

V usage is TRBV24-1 and J usage is TRBJ2-3; TRBD2 matches at 11 bases. There are 17 residues in the CDR3. Per the germline V gene, CDR1 is KGHDR and CDR2 is SFDVKD. The trim removed 4 bases at V and 2 bases at J, leaving 7 bases unmatched. DNA of the CDR3: TGTGCCACCAGTGACCCAATAGCGGGGGGGAACACAGATACGCAGTATTTT. It encodes CATSDPIAGGNTDTQYF.

The CDR3 nucleotides read TGTGCCAGCAGTCGGAGCGGGGGGGCATCAGATACGCAGTATTTT. Encoded protein: CASSRSGGASDTQYF. The V call is TRBV28, the J call TRBJ2-3, with 10 bases matching TRBD2. The CDR3 has 15 residues. The V segment lost 5 bases and the J segment 4 bases; nucleotides outside the gene matches: 6. Looked up from germline, CDR1 is MDHEN and CDR2 is SYDVKM.

The chain is built from TRBV13 and TRBJ2-1, with 10 bases matching TRBD2. Germline V gene sequence: CDR1 PRHDT, CDR2 FYEKMQ (reference sequence). The V gene end was trimmed by 7 bases and the J gene end by 4 bases; junction bases not matched to a gene: 10. The CDR3 contains 16 residues. The CDR3 protein is CASTSPRTSGYNEQFF. The CDR3 DNA is TGTGCCAGCACCTCGCCTAGGACTAGCGGTTACAATGAGCAGTTCTTC.

The rearrangement uses TRBV6-5 and TRBJ1-1; D unclear. The CDR3 runs to 14 residues. The V gene lost 4 bases and the J gene lost 0 bases, with 9 bases spanning the gap. Germline values: CDR1 MNHEY, CDR2 SVGAGI. The CDR3 region has the DNA TGTGCCAGCAGTTTAGGACTCCTGAACACTGAAGCTTTCTTT. Amino acid sequence: CASSLGLLNTEAFF.

The CDR3 is CASSLEAGNYGYTF. DNA of the CDR3: TGTGCCAGCAGCTTAGAAGCAGGGAACTATGGCTACACCTTC. The rearrangement links TRBV7-2 to TRBJ1-2; D may be TRBD1 (5 bases). The CDR3 covers 14 residues. The germline CDR1 and CDR2 sequences are SGHTA and FQGNSA. V was cut by 1 base and J by 2 bases, with 8 bases left in between. The full variable domain, rest sourced from reference TRBV7-2 and TRBJ1-2, is GAGVSQSPSNKVTEKGKDVELRCDPISGHTALYWYRQSLGQGLEFLIYFQGNSAPDKSGLPSDRFSAERTGGSVSTLTIQRTQQEDSAVYLCASSLEAGNYGYTFGSGTRLTVV.

This clone showed up just once. This rearrangement joins TRBV9 to TRBJ2-3, with TRBD2 matching over 7 bases. The trim removed 2 bases at V and 2 bases at J, leaving 5 bases unmatched. Germline CDR1 is SGDLS and CDR2 is YYNGEE. This CDR3 is 15 amino acids long. The DNA for the CDR3 is TGTGCCAGCAGCGTGGCGGGAGTAAACACAGATACGCAGTATTTT. Translating it yields CASSVAGVNTDTQYF. The full variable domain, with the rest looked up from reference TRBV9 and TRBJ2-3, is DSGVTQTPKHLITATGQRVTLRCSPRSGDLSVYWYQQSLDQGLQFLIQYYNGEERAKGNILERFSAQQFPDLHSELNLSSLELGDSALYFCASSVAGVNTDTQYFGPGTRLTVL.

In its sample, this clone was seen a few times. The chain employs TRBV6-5 and TRBJ1-2; D is unclear. The germline CDR1 and CDR2 sequences are MNHEY and SVGAGI. This CDR3 comprises 13 residues. The V end lost 6 bases, the J end lost 0 bases, and 8 bases lay between the germline ends. CDR3: CASRFDTNYGYTF. Written as DNA, the CDR3 is TGTGCCAGCAGATTTGACACTAACTATGGCTACACCTTC.

V gene TRBV4-1 combines with J gene TRBJ1-3; D is unresolved. Deletions cut 0 bases from V and 3 bases from J, with 9 bases between. The CDR3 sequence is 15 residues long. From germline, CDR1 is MGHRA and CDR2 YSYEKL. Here the CDR3 reads CASSQDAGVGNTIYF. The CDR3 bases are TGCGCCAGCAGCCAAGATGCGGGAGTTGGAAACACCATATATTTT.

V is TRBV13 and J is TRBJ2-5, with TRBD2 matching 7 bases. Trimming cost V 1 base and J 6 bases; bases outside gene matches: 5. This CDR3 is built from 14 residues. Per germline, CDR1 PRHDT and CDR2 FYEKMQ (reference sequence). The CDR3 protein is CASSLVSGGKTQYF. The CDR3 DNA follows: TGTGCCAGCAGCTTAGTGTCCGGGGGGAAGACCCAGTACTTC.

The chain links TRBV11-3 to TRBJ2-1; TRBD1 agrees at 10 bases. The CDR3 has 15 amino acids. The trim removed 5 bases at V and 5 bases at J, leaving 6 bases unmatched. Germline-derived CDR1 and CDR2 are SGHNT and YENEEA. CDR3 sequence reads: CASSAGQGENNEQFF. In DNA, the CDR3 is TGTGCCAGCAGCGCCGGACAGGGGGAGAACAATGAGCAGTTCTTC.

The gene calls are TRBV18 and TRBJ1-4; 7 bases are shared with TRBD1. Unmatched junction bases numbered 0, after V lost 3 bases and J lost 2 bases. Germline V CDR1 and CDR2: KGHSH, LQKENI. The CDR3 is 14 amino acids. DNA for the CDR3: TGTGCCAGCTCACCGACAGGGACTAATGAAAAACTGTTTTTT. Protein: CASSPTGTNEKLFF.

V usage is TRBV5-1 and J usage is TRBJ1-4; 7 nucleotides match TRBD1. The CDR3 runs to 20 residues. Germline V CDR1 and CDR2: SGHRS, YFSETQ. With V trimmed by 4 bases and J by 8 bases, 26 bases remained unmatched. The CDR3 is CASSPPGWGIRQGGGEKLFF. In DNA form, the CDR3 reads TGCGCCAGCAGCCCCCCCGGGTGGGGGATAAGACAGGGCGGAGGGGAAAAACTGTTTTTT.

The CDR3 region is CAISDPGLAGEAGELFF. Written as DNA, the CDR3 is TGTGCCATCAGCGACCCCGGACTAGCGGGGGAGGCCGGGGAGCTGTTTTTT. This chain connects TRBV10-3 to TRBJ2-2; 13 bases match TRBD2. The germline V gene encodes CDR1 ENHRY and CDR2 SYGVKD. Trimming cost V 6 bases and J 6 bases; bases outside gene matches: 10. CDR3 length equals 17 residues.

The chain couples TRBV7-2 to TRBJ2-1; a possible D gene is TRBD1 (8 bases). CDR1 and CDR2 from the germline V gene are SGHTA and FQGNSA. This CDR3 has 14 residues. V lost 4 bases and J 6 bases, leaving 13 bases between the germline ends. CDR3 sequence (DNA): TGTGCCAGCAGCTCACAGGGGGGGCCCAATGAGCAGTTCTTC. It codes for CASSSQGGPNEQFF. The complete variable domain, with remaining parts taken from reference TRBV7-2 and TRBJ2-1, reads GAGVSQSPSNKVTEKGKDVELRCDPISGHTALYWYRQSLGQGLEFLIYFQGNSAPDKSGLPSDRFSAERTGGSVSTLTIQRTQQEDSAVYLCASSSQGGPNEQFFGPGTRLTVL.

The chain recombines TRBV5-4 with TRBJ2-7; the match to TRBD1 covers 11 bases. Germline trimming cut 4 bases from V and 7 bases from J; bases unmatched to any gene: 10. Looked up from germline, CDR1 is SGHNT and CDR2 is YYREEE (reference sequence). The CDR3 loop spans 15 amino acids. The CDR3, as DNA: TGTGCCAGCAGCACCCCGGACAGGGGGCTAAGGGAGCAGTACTTC. It yields the protein CASSTPDRGLREQYF. The variable domain in full, with the rest retrieved from reference TRBV5-4 and TRBJ2-7, is ETGVTQSPTHLIKTRGQQVTLRCSSQSGHNTVSWYQQALGQGPQFIFQYYREEENGRGNFPPRFSGLQFPNYSSELNVNALELDDSALYLCASSTPDRGLREQYFGPGTRLTVT.